This T cell receptor (beta chain) appears in the sequencing data of a study of blood T cell repertoires in COVID-19 (dated by TCRdb to the early 2020s). Regarding the study in general: Collaborator samples came from the United States, Italy and Spain and covered acute and convalescent phases of COVID-19. The repertoires were released in a freely available public database intended as a resource for research on the immune response to SARS-CoV-2. Samples came from the ongoing ImmuneRACE study (first 160 participants) plus 1,254 subjects from 6 global collaborators. Where available, HLA class I and class II types were taken from metadata supplied by the sample provider and were not determined by assay-based typing. The prospective study material was composed of cDNA or gDNA derived from T cells, B-cell-depleted T cells, or PBMCs. Subjects who had been exposed to COVID-19, were actively infected with it, or had recovered from it provided the deeply sampled blood TCRbeta repertoires that made up the dataset. A de-identified subject ID, COVID-19 status, age in years and sex were almost always included in the sample metadata.

Each collaborating institution followed its own protocols to collect whole blood in K2EDTA tubes. For TCRbeta analysis, collaborator samples were shipped as frozen whole blood, as isolated PBMCs, or as DNA extracted from either sample type. The immunoSEQ Assay, a bias-controlled multiplex PCR, was used to amplify TCRbeta CDR3 regions from genomic DNA. Per the source publication's procedure: Nucleated cell counts per sample were estimated from amplification of reference gene primers within the assay. To quantify the absolute abundance of each unique TCRbeta CDR3 rearrangement, sequence reads were collapsed and filtered. For each sample, productive Simpson clonality was calculated by taking the square root of Simpson's diversity index across productive rearrangements. In its TCRdb copy, this immuneACCESS table keeps in-frame sequences only and misses some clones. Where compared with another copy, unresolved V genes explain less than half of these, and the others have no known cause. That table furnishes V, J and clone size, whereas the DNA furnished D and trimming. This sample lists more than 120,000 clones; about 88% were detected once. Around 2.5% of the sample lies in the top ten.

Summary of the overall study and its limitations: The amount of clinical and demographic metadata varied by source and participant and was provided uncurated.

Including cysteine and phenylalanine, the CDR3 has 15 amino acids. CDR3 DNA only is kept here, 45 bases in frame from base 1. Sequences LGHNA (CDR1) and YNFKEQ (CDR2) are obtained from the germline V gene. V loses 4 bases, J loses 1 base, and the germline ends lie 13 bases apart. Details on this clone: Its specific antigen is unknown. No per-base quality is available; no much larger clone lies one base away.

The sequencing input was peripheral blood. The chain links TRBV4-2 with TRBJ1-1, and possibly TRBD1, on 6 matching bases. The receptor's source is a human donor with acute or convalescent COVID-19. The donor label of this sample is uncertain. The nucleotide sequence reads TGTGCCAGCAGCCGTCACAGGGATTCGAACACTGAAGCTTTCTTT. It encodes CASSRHRDSNTEAFF.